This entry lists 29 T cell receptor beta chains sequenced from one sample in a study of graft-versus-host responses after intestinal transplantation. Antigens for these TCRs are unknown. Assay: immunoSEQ multiplex PCR; the TCRdb copy retains only in-frame clones and omits some. The repertoire has about 88,000 clones, about 90% of them found once; the top ten carry over 0.1%. The sequences come from unstimulated CD4+ T cells sorted from spleen or lymph node cells, collected before intestinal transplant. These receptors originate from a human donor who received an intestinal transplant.

The gene calls are TRBV11-2 and TRBJ2-7; 12 positions match TRBD2. V lost 1 base and J lost 3; bases outside the gene matches: 4. Germline loops: CDR1 SGHAT, CDR2 FQNNGV. This CDR3 has 16 amino acids. The CDR3, as DNA: TGTGCCAGCAGCTTAGGGACTAGCGGGATCCACTACGAGCAGTACTTC. It encodes CASSLGTSGIHYEQYF. Full variable domain (missing parts from reference TRBV11-2 and TRBJ2-7): EAGVAQSPRYKIIEKRQSVAFWCNPISGHATLYWYQQILGQGPKLLIQFQNNGVVDDSQLPKDRFSAERLKGVDSTLKIQPAKLEDSAVYLCASSLGTSGIHYEQYFGPGTRLTVT.

The chain couples TRBV5-5 to TRBJ2-1; possibly TRBD1 for D (7 bases). This CDR3 contains 15 residues. Trimming took 2 bases from V and 2 from J, leaving 11 bases between them. Germline loops: CDR1 SGHKS, CDR2 YYEKEE (reference sequence). The chain's CDR3 is CASSFVRGAYNEQFF. The CDR3 DNA follows: TGTGCCAGCAGCTTTGTCAGGGGGGCCTACAATGAGCAGTTCTTC. Drawing the rest from reference TRBV5-5 and TRBJ2-1, the complete variable domain is DAGVTQSPTHLIKTRGQQVTLRCSPISGHKSVSWYQQVLGQGPQFIFQYYEKEERGRGNFPDRFSARQFPNYSSELNVNALLLGDSALYLCASSFVRGAYNEQFFGPGTRLTVL.

The rearrangement links TRBV7-8 to TRBJ2-3; TRBD2 matches 11 bases. Germline V lookup: CDR1 SGHVS, CDR2 FQNEAQ. The CDR3 contains 16 residues. Trimming cost V 6 bases and J 2 bases; bases outside gene matches: 7. CDR3 in amino acids: CASRRLAGTPTDTQYF. DNA of the CDR3: TGTGCCAGCAGGCGACTAGCGGGGACCCCCACAGATACGCAGTATTTT.

This chain connects TRBV7-2 to TRBJ2-7; the match to TRBD1 covers 11 bases. Germline CDR1 and CDR2: SGHTA and FQGNSA. The J segment lost 3 bases and the V segment lost 1 base, leaving 2 bases of the junction unmatched. The CDR3 runs to 15 residues. The CDR3 loop is CASSLGGTGGYEQYF. CDR3 in DNA: TGTGCCAGCAGCTTAGGAGGGACAGGGGGCTACGAGCAGTACTTC.

The gene calls are TRBV19 and TRBJ1-2; D uncertain. The V gene's germline CDR1 is LNHDA and CDR2 SQIVND (reference sequence). There are 13 residues in the CDR3. V shed 1 base and J shed 2 bases, with 5 bases lying between them. The CDR3 loop is CASSIGGNYGYTF. CDR3 bases: TGTGCCAGTAGTATAGGCGGAAACTATGGCTACACCTTC.

The chain recombines TRBV6-6 with TRBJ2-1; TRBD1 aligns across 11 bases. Trimming took 4 bases from V and 8 from J; bases not matched to a gene: 4. CDR1 is MNHNY and CDR2 is SVGAGI in the germline V gene (reference sequence). The CDR3 length is 14 residues. The CDR3 nucleotides read TGTGCCAGCAGTTTCGGGGACAGGGGGGATGAGCAGTTCTTC. The encoded protein is CASSFGDRGDEQFF.

This chain's CDR3 is CASSLARGNPSTDTQYF. The DNA of the CDR3 is TGCGCCAGCAGCTTGGCCAGGGGTAACCCTAGCACAGATACGCAGTATTTT. V usage is TRBV5-1 and J usage is TRBJ2-3; TRBD1 might be the D (6 bases). Germline V CDR1 and CDR2: SGHRS, YFSETQ. The CDR3 extends over 17 amino acids. V lost 0 bases and J lost 0, with 14 bases in between.

Here the CDR3 reads CAAERDKGGMNTEAFF. As DNA, the CDR3 is TGTGCCGCCGAAAGGGACAAAGGGGGCATGAACACTGAAGCTTTCTTT. The chain joins TRBV10-3 to TRBJ1-1; 7 bases line up with TRBD1. The germline CDR1 and CDR2 sequences are ENHRY and SYGVKD. Germline trimming cut 11 bases from V and 0 bases from J; bases unmatched to any gene: 15. CDR3 length equals 16 residues.

The chain joins TRBV19 to TRBJ1-6; D ambiguous. V was shortened by 5 bases and J by 1 base, with 3 bases between the two germline ends. CDR3 size: 13 residues. Germline assignment: CDR1 LNHDA and CDR2 SQIVND (reference sequence). CDR3 sequence reads: CASSESYNSPLHF. For the CDR3, the DNA is TGTGCCAGTAGTGAGTCCTATAATTCACCCCTCCACTTT.

The rearrangement uses TRBV5-6 and TRBJ1-2; D unclear. Trimming took 2 bases from V and 5 from J, leaving 10 bases between them. Germline lookup yields CDR1 SGHDT and CDR2 YYEEEE. The CDR3 is made up of 13 amino acids. CDR3: CASSLGGFYGYTF. In DNA, the CDR3 is TGTGCCAGCAGCTTAGGCGGCTTTTATGGCTACACCTTC.

This chain links TRBV6-1 with TRBJ2-7, with 7 nucleotides matching TRBD1. Unmatched junction bases numbered 6, after V lost 5 bases and J lost 2 bases. This CDR3 is 14 amino acids long. Germline V CDR1 and CDR2: MNHNS, SASEGT. CDR3 sequence (DNA): TGTGCCAGCAGTAACCGGGACAGTACCTACGAGCAGTACTTC. It encodes CASSNRDSTYEQYF.

This chain joins TRBV7-9 and TRBJ1-4; D is ambiguous. The V end was cut by 5 bases, the J end by 0 bases, with 13 bases between. CDR3 length: 16 amino acids. Germline V gene lookup returns CDR1 SEHNR and CDR2 FQNEAQ (reference sequence). This CDR3 reads CASSLPNPATNEKLFF. CDR3 bases: TGTGCCAGCAGCCTGCCTAACCCCGCAACTAATGAAAAACTGTTTTTT.

V is TRBV5-6 and J is TRBJ1-1, with D possibly matching TRBD1 (5 bases). The V gene's germline CDR1 is SGHDT and CDR2 YYEEEE. V lost 4 bases, J lost 0 bases, and 13 bases lay in between. The CDR3 loop spans 15 amino acids. CDR3 bases: TGTGCCAGCAGCCACAGGCTGAGCATGAACACTGAAGCTTTCTTT. Amino acids: CASSHRLSMNTEAFF.

This sequence joins TRBV5-6 and TRBJ2-7; a possible D gene is TRBD2 (6 bases). The germline gives CDR1 SGHDT, CDR2 YYEEEE. The V and J ends lost 4 bases and 0 bases respectively, with 14 bases between them. This CDR3 is built from 15 residues. CDR3 in DNA: TGTGCCAGCAGCCCCATTGGGGGGTCCTCCTACGAGCAGTACTTC. Its translation: CASSPIGGSSYEQYF.

This chain joins TRBV18 and TRBJ1-1, with 11 bases fitting TRBD1. The germline gives CDR1 KGHSH, CDR2 LQKENI. V was pared by 2 bases and J by 1 base, with 0 bases of the junction left unmatched. The CDR3 runs 15 residues. The CDR3 region is CASSPGTGGNTEAFF. As DNA, the CDR3 is TGTGCCAGCTCACCAGGGACAGGGGGGAACACTGAAGCTTTCTTT.

The V and J genes are TRBV2 and TRBJ1-3, with a possible D match to TRBD1 (6 bases). This CDR3 spans 16 amino acids. V lost 5 bases to trimming and J lost 2 bases, with 16 bases between them. Germline V CDR1 and CDR2: SNHLY, FYNNEI. The CDR3 here is CASSTRQAPAGNTIYF. The CDR3 nucleotides are TGTGCCAGCAGTACTAGACAGGCCCCGGCTGGAAACACCATATATTTT.

The V and J genes are TRBV14 and TRBJ1-1, with TRBD1 as a possible D gene (6 bases). Germline V gene lookup returns CDR1 SGHDN and CDR2 FVKESK. There are 13 residues in the CDR3. Trimming removed 0 bases at V and 5 bases at J, with 7 bases between. Here the CDR3 DNA reads TGTGCCAGCAGCCAAGAGGGGGCTACTGAAGCTTTCTTT. Encoded protein: CASSQEGATEAFF.

This chain links TRBV7-9 with TRBJ2-5, with D perhaps matching TRBD2 (6 bases). Trimming left V 1 base short and J 2 bases short, with 17 bases between. This CDR3 comprises 17 residues. The germline V gene has CDR1 SEHNR and CDR2 FQNEAQ (reference sequence). The CDR3 region has the DNA TGTGCCAGCAGCTTAGTTAGGACTACCGCGGGGCAAGAGACCCAGTACTTC. This encodes CASSLVRTTAGQETQYF.

This clone was seen a few times. The rearrangement joins TRBV18 to TRBJ2-7, with 9 nucleotides matching TRBD1. V was clipped by 4 bases and J by 0 bases; unmatched bases: 1. There are 14 residues in the CDR3. CDR1 and CDR2 (germline): KGHSH, LQKENI. DNA for the CDR3: TGTGCCAGCTCACGGGACAGGGACTCCTACGAGCAGTACTTC. Its protein is CASSRDRDSYEQYF.

V and J are TRBV5-1 and TRBJ2-5; no firm D call. V was clipped by 2 bases and J by 7 bases, with 15 bases between them. This CDR3 is built from 14 residues. The germline V gene has CDR1 SGHRS and CDR2 YFSETQ. In DNA form, the CDR3 reads TGCGCCAGCAGCTTTAATATAGCCGGCGGGACCCAGTACTTC. Its protein is CASSFNIAGGTQYF.

This clone has just a few counts. V is TRBV10-3 and J is TRBJ2-5; D is uncertain. The CDR3 contains 12 residues. The V end was cut by 2 bases, the J end by 5 bases, with 6 bases between. The germline V gene has CDR1 ENHRY and CDR2 SYGVKD. The CDR3 is CAISEQRETQYF. Written as DNA, the CDR3 is TGTGCCATCAGTGAGCAGAGGGAGACCCAGTACTTC.

V gene TRBV5-4 combines with J gene TRBJ2-5, with 7 positions matching TRBD1. The CDR3 totals 13 residues. Germline lookup yields CDR1 SGHNT and CDR2 YYREEE (reference sequence). V was clipped by 2 bases and J by 5 bases; unmatched bases: 3. The CDR3 is CASSLGGGETQYF. The CDR3 DNA follows: TGTGCCAGCAGCTTAGGGGGCGGGGAGACCCAGTACTTC. Together with reference TRBV5-4 and TRBJ2-5, the CDR3 gives the full variable domain: ETGVTQSPTHLIKTRGQQVTLRCSSQSGHNTVSWYQQALGQGPQFIFQYYREEENGRGNFPPRFSGLQFPNYSSELNVNALELDDSALYLCASSLGGGETQYFGPGTRLLVL.

The chain links TRBV7-3 to TRBJ1-1, with TRBD1 identical over 8 bases. Unmatched junction bases numbered 17, after V lost 5 bases and J lost 6 bases. Germline lookup yields CDR1 SGHTA and CDR2 FQGTGA. The CDR3 totals 17 residues. CDR3 bases: TGTGCCAGCAGCAATAGGGGGACAGGTCCTAACACAGCTGAAGCTTTCTTT. This gives the protein CASSNRGTGPNTAEAFF.

This CDR3 is CASSLDTTSSYNSPLHF. The DNA for the CDR3 is TGCGCCAGCAGCTTGGATACCACTAGCTCCTATAATTCACCCCTCCACTTT. The V and J genes are TRBV5-1 and TRBJ1-6; D unclear. This CDR3 has 17 amino acids. Germline V gives CDR1 SGHRS, CDR2 YFSETQ. With 0 bases removed from V and 0 bases from J, the gap between germline ends came to 10 bases.

The chain carries TRBV5-6 and TRBJ1-1; TRBD1 matches 7 bases. Germline V gene lookup returns CDR1 SGHDT and CDR2 YYEEEE. This CDR3 spans 12 amino acids. V lost 7 bases, J lost 5 bases, and 5 bases stayed unmatched. The CDR3 is CASGPGGTEAFF. The CDR3 bases are TGTGCCAGCGGACCAGGGGGGACTGAAGCTTTCTTT.

The genes are TRBV5-4 and TRBJ1-6; 9 nucleotides align to TRBD1. The CDR3 extends over 15 amino acids. V shed 4 bases and J 4 bases; nucleotides not matched to a gene: 3. Germline V gene lookup returns CDR1 SGHNT and CDR2 YYREEE (reference sequence). CDR3 loop: CASSEGQGYNSPLHF. DNA of the CDR3: TGTGCCAGCAGCGAGGGACAGGGATATAATTCACCCCTCCACTTT.

The genes are TRBV6-1 and TRBJ1-5; 7 nucleotides match TRBD1. CDR3 length: 15 residues. Germline trimming cut 3 bases from V and 3 bases from J; bases unmatched to any gene: 5. Germline V CDR1 and CDR2: MNHNS, SASEGT. The CDR3: CASSDLGTDNQPQHF. CDR3 nucleotides: TGTGCCAGCAGTGATCTTGGGACAGACAATCAGCCCCAGCATTTT.

This clone was detected once. The chain employs TRBV6-6 and TRBJ2-7, with 9 bases matching TRBD1. V dropped 6 bases and J dropped 3; count of bases not matched to a gene: 6. Germline CDR1 is MNHNY and CDR2 is SVGAGI (reference sequence). The CDR3 is 14 residues long. CDR3 DNA: TGTGCCAGCAGCGGGACAGGGAAGAACTACGAGCAGTACTTC. Translated: CASSGTGKNYEQYF.

This chain joins TRBV6-6 and TRBJ1-6, with D perhaps TRBD1 (5 bases). This CDR3 spans 14 amino acids. Trimming pared 4 bases from V and 7 bases from J, leaving 11 bases between. CDR1 is MNHNY, CDR2 SVGAGI, per germline (reference sequence). The CDR3 region is CASSSPGLNSPLHF. Here the CDR3 DNA reads TGTGCCAGCAGTTCCCCGGGACTCAATTCACCCCTCCACTTT.